This T cell receptor (beta chain) comes out of a study of CD4 and CD8 cells across lung adenocarcinoma regions. V was pared by 1 base and J by 3 bases, with 5 bases of the junction left unmatched. The CDR3 sequence is 15 residues long. Germline V gene lookup returns CDR1 MGHRA and CDR2 YSYEKL. Donors had localized lung adenocarcinoma, a non-small cell lung cancer. TCRdb used MiXCR to reprocess the PCR reads, holding one entry per CDR3 protein. The sample has 2,500 to 3,500 distinct CDR3 sequences; under 55% are singletons. The TCR comes from a male donor with lung adenocarcinoma. The CD4 and CD8 labels of this study may be unreliable. Sequences were obtained from CD8+ T cells from the center of a lung tumor. The rearrangement joins TRBV4-1 to TRBJ2-7; 8 nucleotides align to TRBD2. This CDR3 reads CASSQGLGTSYEQYF. CDR3 nucleotides: TGCGCCAGCAGCCAAGGCCTCGGGACTAGCTACGAGCAGTACTTC.